A single sample gave rise to the 22 T cell receptor beta chains below, sequenced in a study of blood T cell repertoires in COVID-19. Sequencing was performed with immunoSEQ multiplex PCR; in TCRdb, only in-frame clones are kept and a portion is missing. The sample holds about 99,000 clones, 84% seen once. The sample was peripheral blood. The receptors stem from a man between 65 and 80 years old with active or convalescent COVID-19.

J is TRBJ1-1 and V is TRBV6-5, with a weak D call TRBD1 (6 bases). Germline V CDR1 and CDR2: MNHEY, SVGAGI. V was shortened by 5 bases and J by 0 bases, with 13 bases between the two germline ends. This CDR3 spans 15 amino acids. The DNA for the CDR3 is TGTGCCAGCAGTACCGAACAGGGTTTGAACACTGAAGCTTTCTTT. Protein: CASSTEQGLNTEAFF.

As for this clone: In the same sample, other DNA sequences code for this CDR3. The chain has TRBV29-1 and TRBJ2-3, with 7 positions matching TRBD2. V lost 7 bases and J lost 1; bases outside the gene matches: 2. Germline lookup yields CDR1 SQVTM and CDR2 ANQGSEA. The CDR3 totals 12 residues. CDR3 loop: CSGTSGTDTQYF. The CDR3 bases are TGCAGCGGGACTAGTGGCACAGATACGCAGTATTTT.

The gene calls are TRBV3-1 (or the pseudogene TRBV3-2) and TRBJ1-2; D might be TRBD1 (5 bases). Trimming took 1 base from V and 0 from J, leaving 9 bases between them. CDR3 length: 15 residues. CDR1 LGHDT and CDR2 YNNKEL come from the germline V gene (reference sequence). The CDR3 DNA follows: TGTGCCAGCAGCCAAGGTCGACAGTCTAACTATGGCTACACCTTC. The encoded protein is CASSQGRQSNYGYTF.

This chain joins TRBV7-9 and TRBJ2-3; 7 bases are a match to TRBD1. There are 15 residues in the CDR3. Germline CDR1 and CDR2: SEHNR and FQNEAQ (reference sequence). The V segment lost 1 base and the J segment 5 bases; nucleotides outside the gene matches: 6. The CDR3 DNA follows: TGTGCCAGCAGCTTAGGGGACAGTTGGATAGATACGCAGTATTTT. Amino acid sequence: CASSLGDSWIDTQYF. Combining the CDR3 with reference TRBV7-9 and TRBJ2-3 gives the whole variable domain DTGVSQNPRHKITKRGQNVTFRCDPISEHNRLYWYRQTLGQGPEFLTYFQNEAQLEKSRLLSDRFSAERPKGSFSTLEIQRTEQGDSAMYLCASSLGDSWIDTQYFGPGTRLTVL.

This clone has only a few counts. The rearrangement links TRBV11-2 to TRBJ2-5; 9 bases match TRBD2. Trimming took 1 base from V and 4 from J; bases not matched to a gene: 10. The CDR3 is made up of 17 amino acids. The germline V gene has CDR1 SGHAT and CDR2 FQNNGV. The DNA of the CDR3 is TGTGCCAGCAGCTTAGCCCCTAGCGGGGTAAGGTCAGAGACCCAGTACTTC. It is translated as CASSLAPSGVRSETQYF.

This sequence joins TRBV7-9 and TRBJ1-6; tentative D call: TRBD1 (6 bases). The germline CDR1 and CDR2 sequences are SEHNR and FQNEAQ (reference sequence). Trimming stripped 5 bases from V and 6 bases from J, with 17 bases between. This CDR3 is 16 amino acids long. The CDR3 sequence: CASSLRQVVGNSPLHF. As DNA, the CDR3 is TGTGCCAGCAGCCTAAGACAGGTAGTGGGTAATTCACCCCTCCACTTT.

The genes are TRBV6-5 and TRBJ2-3; the match to TRBD2 covers 9 bases. The CDR3 length is 15 residues. Per the germline V gene, CDR1 is MNHEY and CDR2 is SVGAGI. V shed 6 bases and J 7 bases; nucleotides not matched to a gene: 11. The chain's CDR3 is CASRPSGVLRHTQYF. The CDR3 nucleotides are TGTGCCAGCAGGCCTAGCGGGGTGCTCCGGCATACGCAGTATTTT.

The J gene is TRBJ1-1, the V gene TRBV6-5, with TRBD1 matching over 8 bases. The germline V gene encodes CDR1 MNHEY and CDR2 SVGAGI. The junction had 10 bases not matched to a gene; V was cut back by 8 bases and J by 8 bases. This CDR3 has 13 amino acids. CDR3 region: CASGPGRGREAFF. The CDR3 DNA is TGTGCCAGCGGGCCGGGCAGGGGGCGAGAAGCTTTCTTT.

The rearrangement uses TRBV12-3 or TRBV12-4 and TRBJ2-2, with 8 bases matching TRBD2. The CDR3 loop spans 13 amino acids. Trimming at V came to 2 bases and at J to 7 bases, leaving 0 bases not matched to a gene. The CDR3 is CASSLSGSGELFF. For the CDR3, the DNA is TGTGCCAGCAGTTTAAGCGGGAGCGGGGAGCTGTTTTTT.

The rearrangement uses TRBV6-6 and TRBJ1-5; 10 positions agree with TRBD1. The CDR3 length is 12 residues. Germline lookup yields CDR1 MNHNY and CDR2 SVGAGI (reference sequence). V was clipped by 10 bases and J by 6 bases; unmatched bases: 3. In DNA, the CDR3 is TGTGCCAATGGACAGGGGGGTCAGCCCCAGCATTTT. This sequence encodes CANGQGGQPQHF.

V and J are TRBV5-4 and TRBJ1-4, with TRBD1 identical over 10 bases. V lost 4 bases, J lost 10 bases, and 10 bases stayed unmatched. There are 15 residues in the CDR3. CDR1 SGHNT and CDR2 YYREEE come from the germline V gene (reference sequence). Here the CDR3 reads CASSATGGAGGKLFF. CDR3 sequence (DNA): TGTGCCAGCAGCGCGACAGGGGGCGCCGGAGGAAAACTGTTTTTT.

The genes are TRBV5-1 and TRBJ2-5, with 10 bases matching TRBD1. Germline trimming cut 4 bases from V and 3 bases from J; bases unmatched to any gene: 3. CDR1 is SGHRS, CDR2 YFSETQ, per germline. The CDR3 consists of 14 residues. As DNA, the CDR3 is TGCGCCAGCAGCCTGGGACAGGGGAAAGAGACCCAGTACTTC. Protein product: CASSLGQGKETQYF.

The genes are TRBV4-1 and TRBJ2-3; D gene unclear. Germline CDR1 and CDR2: MGHRA and YSYEKL. The V and J ends lost 0 bases and 4 bases respectively, with 11 bases between them. The CDR3 loop spans 15 amino acids. In nucleotides, the CDR3 is TGCGCCAGCAGCCAAGAGGGCAGGTTTCCAGATACGCAGTATTTT. As protein: CASSQEGRFPDTQYF.

The count of this clone is one. This chain joins TRBV24-1 and TRBJ2-2; D may be TRBD2 (5 bases). From germline, CDR1 is KGHDR and CDR2 SFDVKD. The CDR3 loop spans 13 amino acids. V shed 4 bases and J shed 6 bases, with 8 bases lying between them. The CDR3 loop is CATSDEGPGELFF. The CDR3 nucleotides read TGTGCCACCAGTGACGAGGGCCCCGGGGAGCTGTTTTTT.

The rearrangement joins TRBV10-3 to TRBJ1-6; TRBD1 matches 11 bases. There are 13 residues in the CDR3. Germline loops: CDR1 ENHRY, CDR2 SYGVKD. V trimming: 8 bases; J trimming: 10 bases; junction bases outside the gene matches: 4. CDR3 region: CAIQGQGGSPLHF. The CDR3 DNA reads as TGTGCCATCCAGGGACAGGGGGGGTCACCCCTCCACTTT.

This chain uses TRBV4-1 with TRBJ2-3; D unclear. CDR1 and CDR2 (germline): MGHRA, YSYEKL. CDR3 size: 15 residues. Trimming cost V 0 bases and J 2 bases, with 9 bases left between them. The CDR3 nucleotides read TGCGCCAGCAGCCAAGATTCACTCTTCACAGATACGCAGTATTTT. Its protein product is CASSQDSLFTDTQYF.

The J gene is TRBJ1-2, the V gene TRBV2; TRBD1 matches 9 bases. J was trimmed by 4 bases and V by 6 bases; bases with no gene match: 3. The germline CDR1 and CDR2 sequences are SNHLY and FYNNEI. The CDR3 has 13 residues. CDR3 nucleotide sequence: TGTGCCAGCAGAGGACAGGGGAGCTATGGCTACACCTTC. It yields the protein CASRGQGSYGYTF.

The V and J genes are TRBV28 and TRBJ1-1; 9 nucleotides line up with TRBD1. The CDR3 has 15 amino acids. Losses at the gene ends were 6 bases for V and 5 bases for J; bases not matched to a gene: 10. CDR1 and CDR2 (germline): MDHEN, SYDVKM. The CDR3 here is CASRAPQGAWTEAFF. The DNA for the CDR3 is TGTGCCAGCAGGGCGCCACAGGGGGCGTGGACTGAAGCTTTCTTT.

This chain joins TRBV5-4 and TRBJ2-5; D is perhaps TRBD2 (5 bases). Germline CDR1 and CDR2: SGHNT and YYREEE (reference sequence). The ends were cut back, 0 bases at V and 1 base at J, with 10 bases in the middle. CDR3 size: 15 residues. For the CDR3, the DNA is TGTGCCAGCAGCTTGGTCGGGGATTTCCAAGAGACCCAGTACTTC. Its translation: CASSLVGDFQETQYF.

This clone was counted a single time. The chain couples TRBV6-1 to TRBJ1-5, with D unresolved. Trimming took off 1 base at V and 4 bases at J, with 8 bases between the two ends. CDR1 and CDR2 from the germline V gene are MNHNS and SASEGT. The CDR3 has 14 amino acids. The CDR3 bases are TGTGCCAGCAGTGAAGACGGAGGGAATCAGCCCCAGCATTTT. This codes for CASSEDGGNQPQHF.

Only one count was recorded for this clone. The chain uses TRBV9 and TRBJ1-5; no clear D gene. V was trimmed by 0 bases and J by 6 bases, leaving 13 bases between them. This CDR3 has 15 residues. CDR1 and CDR2 from the germline V gene are SGDLS and YYNGEE. For the CDR3, the DNA is TGTGCCAGCAGCGTAGGAGTCGGTGGGCCTCAGCCCCAGCATTTT. Translated, it gives CASSVGVGGPQPQHF. Using reference TRBV9 and TRBJ1-5 for the parts outside the CDR3, the full variable domain is DSGVTQTPKHLITATGQRVTLRCSPRSGDLSVYWYQQSLDQGLQFLIQYYNGEERAKGNILERFSAQQFPDLHSELNLSSLELGDSALYFCASSVGVGGPQPQHFGDGTRLSIL.

The chain carries TRBV7-8 and TRBJ2-2, with 9 bases matching TRBD2. The CDR3 runs 15 residues. Trimming took 1 base from V and 5 from J; bases not matched to a gene: 2. The germline CDR1 and CDR2 sequences are SGHVS and FQNEAQ. The CDR3, as DNA: TGTGCCAGCAGCTTAGTAAGCGGGGGGACCGGGGAGCTGTTTTTT. Amino acid sequence: CASSLVSGGTGELFF.